The source of this TCR beta chain is a study of T cell responses to AZD1222 COVID-19 vaccine. Across the study: Second-dose timings of about 4 or about 12 weeks were pooled.

Repertoires were generated with immunoSEQ multiplex PCR, while TCRdb's copy carries only in-frame clones and drops some. Of around 130,000 clones listed, roughly nine tenths are singletons. The CDR3 has 19 residues. The germline V gene has CDR1 SGHVS and CDR2 FNYEAQ. The ends lost 2 bases at V and 9 bases at J; junction bases unmatched: 18. Sequencing used peripheral blood, obtained on day 0 of AZD1222 vaccination. The V call is TRBV7-6, the J call TRBJ1-6; TRBD1 agrees at 8 bases. The TCR sequence derives from an adult in good health. For the CDR3, the DNA is TGTGCCAGCAGCTTAAGCGCTGTGGGGACAGGTGCGGTGGGTTCACCCCTCCACTTT. It yields the protein CASSLSAVGTGAVGSPLHF.